This T cell receptor (beta chain) comes out of a study of blood T cell repertoires in COVID-19. Overall study: PBMCs, B-cell-depleted T cells, or T cells were the source of the cDNA or gDNA that made up the material.

The repertoire was sequenced with immunoSEQ multiplex PCR; TCRdb's copy has only in-frame clones and lacks some. This table has 350,000 to 450,000 clones, around 87% appearing once. The V gene lost 6 bases and the J gene lost 7 bases, with 16 bases spanning the gap. The germline gives CDR1 KGHSH, CDR2 LQKENI. The CDR3 totals 13 residues. Sequencing input: PBMCs or T cells enriched from blood (not recorded which). The receptor comes from a man aged 40-49 years in a cohort exposed to, infected with or recovered from COVID-19 (not recorded which). The rearrangement links TRBV18 to TRBJ2-7, with a possible D match to TRBD1 (5 bases). The CDR3 here is CASSPPQGLEQYF. CDR3 DNA sequence: TGTGCCAGCTCGCCCCCGCAGGGCTTGGAGCAGTACTTC.